What follows describes a single T cell receptor beta chain. Its antigen has not been determined. No qualities accompany the bases; no much larger clone lies one base away. CD8 naive samples consisted of CD45RO-negative cells that were positively selected for CCR7, yielding a CD45RA+CCR7+ population without TemRA cells. The donors were healthy, HIV-negative adults who had no recently reported acute infections or vaccinations. All donors were Caucasian adults living in Nashville, Tennessee, USA. After blood collection by leukapheresis, PBMCs were isolated using Ficoll-Histopaque density gradient centrifugation and then cryopreserved in the vapor phase of liquid nitrogen. Analytical flow cytometry was used to check the purity and quantity of every magnetically sorted T cell population. Genomic DNA was isolated from every sorted fraction and measured by UV absorbance on a Nanodrop 2000c. TCR CDR3 regions were amplified from genomic DNA by multiplex PCR using the deep immunoSEQ assay. Extracted genomic DNA from each cell subset was spread evenly across all wells of several immunoSEQ 96-well plates, with each plate serving as a replicate. For sorted subsets, each replicate PCR was loaded with about 200 ng genomic DNA, equivalent to roughly 30,000 T cell genomes. The purified libraries were quantified using a Qubit 3.0 fluorometer, sized with a Bioanalyzer 2100, and then quantified again using the KAPA Library Quantification kit. Each immunoSEQ 96-well plate was sequenced on its own single-read 150-cycle Illumina NextSeq 550 flow cell. Turning to the authors' computational methods: The immunoSEQ output contained only junctional sequences without quality scores, so filtering could not match that applied to full-length reads. To assign V/J genes and CDR3, sequences were annotated using PyIR, a Python wrapper for IgBLAST v1.9, with IMGT germline references. Any read was removed if the V/J assignment was weak (E-value above 1e-6), the CDR3 was missing, or the read contained stop codons, out-of-frame junctions, or ambiguous translated residues. V3J clonotypes were defined as sequences sharing the same inferred V gene, J gene, and CDR3 amino acid sequence. The percentage overlap between two repertoires was calculated by dividing the number of shared unique clonotypes by the size of the smaller repertoire. RTK rarefaction, the Chao1 estimator, and Recon v2.1 estimates of unobserved clonotypes were used to assess repertoire richness. OLGA was used to compute generation probabilities for all TCRbeta clonotypes that the gDNA method yielded from a handful of donors. TCRdb's version of the immuneACCESS table is confined to in-frame rearrangements and falls short of the full clone set. An unresolved V gene accounts for under half of the shortfall where checked; the remainder is of unknown origin. V and J calls and clone size are given by that table; D and trimming were obtained from the DNA. A total of about 2.1 million clones appear in this sample, about 93% of them only once. The top ten hold roughly 1.8% of the sample.

From a lookup of the germline V gene, CDR1 and CDR2 are SGHTA and FQGNSA. Counted from cysteine to phenylalanine, this CDR3 has 13 amino acids. Solely the CDR3 DNA is kept, with 39 bases framed from the first base. Trimming takes 9 bases from V and 0 bases from J, and the germline ends sit 9 bases apart. The data were obtained in a study of shared clonotypes between healthy human individuals (TCRdb year 2020). Notes on the research overall: The cohort included three men and a couple of women between 18 and 49 years of age. For each donor, three plates each were used for CD4 naive and CD4 memory, two plates were used for CD8 naive, and one plate was used for CD8 memory. To estimate repertoire size and how much clonotypes are shared between individuals, the study performed deep sequencing of blood TCR repertoires from a handful of healthy adults. Libraries were prepared and TCR repertoires were sequenced by different laboratories using diverse techniques, in order to increase sequencing depth and limit assay-specific biases. Leukapheresis yielded between about 0.94 and 9 billion PBMCs per donor. What the research found in general, with its limitations: Rarefaction of sorted-subset datasets indicated incomplete sequencing despite the large sequencing depth. Higher generation probabilities were observed for clonotypes shared by all four sorted-subset donors than for non-shared clonotypes. Pairwise subsampling led to the expectation that sequencing depth would affect the degree of clonotype sharing among donors. The genetic and exposure-history diversity represented was limited by the small number of donors. Approximately 5% of naive CD4, 3.5% of naive CD8, about 2.4% of memory CD4, and over 0.35% of memory CD8 clonotypes were shared across several donors. Only blood was sampled, and tissue TCR repertoires likely differ from those in blood. Naive subsets generally had larger estimated clonotype richness than memory subsets did.

This receptor was obtained from a man between 18 and 35 years old in good health. Some clones in this sample may be carry-over from other donors' samples. The chain uses TRBV7-2 and TRBJ2-1; too little of a D gene remains to name it. Sequencing used naive CD8+ T cells from PBMCs. The sample's cell subset or site label, in plain terms: CD45RA+CCR7+. CDR3 protein: CARRTVSYNEQFF. The sequenced DNA: TGTGCCAGGAGGACGGTCTCCTACAATGAGCAGTTCTTC.